Listed below are T cell receptor beta chains from one sample, sequenced in a study of blood T cell repertoires in COVID-19. Assay: immunoSEQ multiplex PCR; the TCRdb copy retains only in-frame clones and omits some. The repertoire holds around 250,000 clones, approximately 85% seen once, with 1.9% in the top ten. The sequencing sample was made of PBMCs or T cells enriched from blood (not recorded which). The receptor source for this set is a woman between 50 and 59 years old who had recovered from COVID-19. The CDR3 runs from the conserved cysteine through the conserved F or W. The order of the fields is clone size, J gene, D gene, V gene, CDR3 DNA, CDR3 protein. A D gene is named only where the DNA matches it firmly. Clone size is stated in some rows and not others, as once, few, many or a class when expanded.

>-|TRBJ2-7|-|TRBV15
TGTGCCACCAGCAGGGTTCCGAGCTCCTACGAGCAGTACTTC
CATSRVPSSYEQYF
>-|TRBJ2-7|TRBD2|TRBV29-1
TGCAGCGTTGATGCGGGAGGGCCCTACGAGCAGTACTTC
CSVDAGGPYEQYF
>-|TRBJ2-1|-|TRBV7-8
TGTGCCAGCAGCCGATTAGCGGCCCGAACGGGGGATGAGCAGTTCTTC
CASSRLAARTGDEQFF
>-|TRBJ1-6|-|TRBV27
TGTGCCAGCAGTCTGGGGGGGAGAGGGAATTCACCCCTCCACTTT
CASSLGGRGNSPLHF
>-|TRBJ2-7|TRBD2|TRBV7-9
TGTGCCAGCAGCCCCGCCGGGAGGGGCTTCGAGCAGTACTTC
CASSPAGRGFEQYF
>-|TRBJ1-5|-|TRBV6-4
TGTGCCAGCAGTGACTCGGAGGATAATCAGCCCCAGCATTTT
CASSDSEDNQPQHF
>-|TRBJ1-6|-|TRBV28
TGTGCCAGCAGTCCCACTGGGGCAGGTCGTTCACCCCTCCACTTT
CASSPTGAGRSPLHF
>-|TRBJ1-1|-|TRBV10-3
TGTGCCATGACCCCCGGACCAGGGCGGCGGACTGAAGCTTTCTTT
CAMTPGPGRRTEAFF
>-|TRBJ2-1|-|TRBV25-1
TGTGCCAGCAGCCGGGTCCCCTACAATGAGCAGTTCTTC
CASSRVPYNEQFF
>-|TRBJ2-5|TRBD2|TRBV5-4
TGTGCCAGCAGCCTAGGGACTAGCGGAGTCCAAGAGACCCAGTACTTC
CASSLGTSGVQETQYF
>few|TRBJ2-7|-|TRBV28
TGTGCCAGCACCCCCTGGGGGGGGCTCGCCTACGAGCAGTACTTC
CASTPWGGLAYEQYF
>-|TRBJ1-5|TRBD1|TRBV28
TGTGCCAGCAAGACAGGGCCTCAGCCCCAGCATTTT
CASKTGPQPQHF
>once|TRBJ1-1|-|TRBV7-9
TGTGCCAGCAGCTTGAACAGGGACACTGAAGCTTTCTTT
CASSLNRDTEAFF
>-|TRBJ2-1|-|TRBV19
TGTGCCAGTAGTGTCCTAGAGCGTGAGCAGTTCTTC
CASSVLEREQFF
>-|TRBJ1-2|-|TRBV11-2
TGTGCCAGCAGGGTGGGGCAAAACTATGGCTACACCTTC
CASRVGQNYGYTF
>-|TRBJ1-6|-|TRBV7-8
TGTGCCAGCAGCCCTGAACTACTGGATTCACCCCTCCACTTT
CASSPELLDSPLHF
>-|TRBJ2-3|TRBD2|TRBV7-2
TGTGCCAGCAGCCCCGGGACTAGCGGGAGGGGAGGAGATACGCAGTATTTT
CASSPGTSGRGGDTQYF
>-|TRBJ1-1|TRBD1|TRBV18
TGTGCCAGCTCCCTTGTGACAGGGAAGAACACTGAAGCTTTCTTT
CASSLVTGKNTEAFF
>-|TRBJ1-5|-|TRBV7-2
TGTGCCAGCAGCTTAGAGGGAGGACAGCCCCAGCATTTT
CASSLEGGQPQHF
>-|TRBJ2-1|TRBD2|TRBV5-1
TGCGCCAGCAGCCCGGGACTAGCGGAGAATGAGCAGTTCTTC
CASSPGLAENEQFF
>-|TRBJ1-6|-|TRBV28
TGTGCCAGCAGTTTCCGGAGAGTCAATTCACCCCTCCACTTT
CASSFRRVNSPLHF
>few|TRBJ2-7|TRBD2|TRBV7-6
TGTGCCAGCAGCTTAATGGGTTTTCCTTTCTCTAGCGGGACCTACGAGCAGTACTTC
CASSLMGFPFSSGTYEQYF
>-|TRBJ2-1|TRBD1|TRBV5-1
TGCGCCAGCAGCTTGCGCAGGGGGTCGGATGAGCAGTTCTTC
CASSLRRGSDEQFF
>-|TRBJ1-2|TRBD1|TRBV6-6
TGTGCCAGCAAGTACCCGGGACAGGAGAATGGCTACACCTTC
CASKYPGQENGYTF
>-|TRBJ2-7|-|TRBV15
TGTGCCACCAGCAGAGATTTGACAGGCCGCTCGGGAGAGCAGTACTTC
CATSRDLTGRSGEQYF
>-|TRBJ1-6|TRBD1|TRBV5-1
TGCGCCAGCAGCTTGGCCGCCAGGGGGCCCCTCCACTTT
CASSLAARGPLHF
>few|TRBJ2-4|-|TRBV6-2/TRBV6-3
TGTGCCAGCAGTCAGAGAAGCGGCATTCAGTACTTC
CASSQRSGIQYF
>-|TRBJ2-1|-|TRBV27
TGTGCCAGCAGCCATCGGACAGTGAGCTCCTACAATGAGCAGTTCTTC
CASSHRTVSSYNEQFF
>-|TRBJ1-6|-|TRBV7-6
TGTGCCAGCAGCTTAGAGCGACCAAATTCACCCCTCCACTTT
CASSLERPNSPLHF
>-|TRBJ2-7|TRBD2|TRBV10-1
TGCGCCAGCAGTGGAGGGACTAGCGGGAGAATAGAGCAGTACTTC
CASSGGTSGRIEQYF
>-|TRBJ2-1|TRBD2|TRBV11-2
TGTGCCAGCAGCGCAAGCGGGAGTCCCTACAATGAGCAGTTCTTC
CASSASGSPYNEQFF
>-|TRBJ1-1|-|TRBV5-1
TGCGCCAGCAGAACAGAAAACACTGAAGCTTTCTTT
CASRTENTEAFF
>-|TRBJ2-2|TRBD2|TRBV19
TGTGCCAGTAGTATAGATCCCGGAGTAGCGGGTACCGGGGAGCTGTTTTTT
CASSIDPGVAGTGELFF
>-|TRBJ2-3|-|TRBV5-4
TGTGCCAGCAGCTCATCCCTCTCAGCGGTTAGCACAGATACGCAGTATTTT
CASSSSLSAVSTDTQYF
>-|TRBJ1-1|-|TRBV27
TGTGCCAGCAGTTTCGCCGGGGAGTACACTGAAGCTTTCTTT
CASSFAGEYTEAFF
>-|TRBJ2-4|-|TRBV9
TGTGCCAGCAGCCCGAGTCCTAGCTGGCTAGCCAAAAACATTCAGTACTTC
CASSPSPSWLAKNIQYF
>-|TRBJ2-4|-|TRBV4-1
TGCGCCAGCAGCCAAGCGGGAATAGCCAAAAACATTCAGTACTTC
CASSQAGIAKNIQYF
>-|TRBJ1-4|-|TRBV29-1
TGCAGCGTTGGGCGGGTCACTAATGAAAAACTGTTTTTT
CSVGRVTNEKLFF
>-|TRBJ2-7|TRBD2|TRBV19
TGTGCCAGTAGTTATAGCGGGCTAACCTACGAGCAGTACTTC
CASSYSGLTYEQYF
>-|TRBJ1-5|-|TRBV18
TGTGCCAGCTCACCGGGACTCAGAGATCAGCCCCAGCATTTT
CASSPGLRDQPQHF
>-|TRBJ2-7|TRBD1|TRBV10-3
TGTGCCATCAGGGACAGGGCCTCGGCCCACGAGCAGTACTTC
CAIRDRASAHEQYF
>once|TRBJ2-7|-|TRBV7-9
TGTGCCAGCAGCTTAGCGGGAGGCCCCTACGAGCAGTACTTC
CASSLAGGPYEQYF
>-|TRBJ2-1|-|TRBV3-1/TRBV3-2
TGTGCCAGCAGCCTAGAACCCGATCAAAGCCCATACAATGAGCAGTTCTTC
CASSLEPDQSPYNEQFF
>-|TRBJ2-5|TRBD2|TRBV7-9
TGTGCCAGCAGCCCCCACTGGACTAGCCAAGAGACCCAGTACTTC
CASSPHWTSQETQYF
>-|TRBJ1-1|-|TRBV7-9
TGTGCCAGCAGCGTGGGACAATCTGAAGCTTTCTTT
CASSVGQSEAFF
>-|TRBJ2-7|TRBD2|TRBV28
TGTGCCAGCAGTTTCGGTAGCGGGAGGAACAACGAGCAGTACTTC
CASSFGSGRNNEQYF
>-|TRBJ2-3|-|TRBV13
TGTGCCAGCAGCTTAGGACAGGGTATTCCCACAGATACGCAGTATTTT
CASSLGQGIPTDTQYF
>-|TRBJ1-2|-|TRBV5-1
TGCGCCAGCAGCTTCGCGCCCGGGACAAACTATGGCTACACCTTC
CASSFAPGTNYGYTF
>few|TRBJ1-1|TRBD1|TRBV7-9
TGTGCCAGCAGCATCCAAACCGGGACAGGGTCTGAAGCTTTCTTT
CASSIQTGTGSEAFF
>-|TRBJ1-5|-|TRBV27
TGTGCCAGCAGTTTATCTTGGGCCCCAAATCAGCCCCAGCATTTT
CASSLSWAPNQPQHF
>-|TRBJ2-7|TRBD2|TRBV4-2
TGTGCCAGCAGCCCTGGACTAGCGGGAGTCTACGAGCAGTACTTC
CASSPGLAGVYEQYF
>-|TRBJ2-2|TRBD1|TRBV5-1
TGCGCCAGCAGCTTGGGGCCACAGGGGGCCGGGGAGCTGTTTTTT
CASSLGPQGAGELFF
>-|TRBJ2-1|TRBD2|TRBV9
TGTGCCAGCAGCGTGGTAGCGGGAGCGCGTATATATGAGCAGTTCTTC
CASSVVAGARIYEQFF